Each of the 28 T cell receptor beta chains below was sequenced from the same sample in a study of blood T cell repertoires in COVID-19. The method was immunoSEQ multiplex PCR; TCRdb's version includes in-frame clones alone and lacks a portion of them. The table has around 250,000 clones, 86% seen once; the top ten hold 3%. The sample comprised peripheral blood. These receptors originate from a woman in her twenties or thirties with active or convalescent COVID-19.

CDR3 sequence: CASSSRTVAYTEAFF. The CDR3 DNA sequence: TGTGCCAGCAGTTCTCGGACAGTGGCTTACACTGAAGCTTTCTTT. The rearrangement joins TRBV25-1 to TRBJ1-1, with D possibly matching TRBD1 (6 bases). The germline gives CDR1 MGHDK, CDR2 SYGVNS. V gave up 5 bases and J gave up 3 bases, with 16 bases separating them. This CDR3 contains 15 residues.

This clone appeared a single time. The chain is built from TRBV4-3 and TRBJ2-5; TRBD1 aligns across 12 bases. CDR1 LGHNA and CDR2 YSLEER come from the germline V gene. The CDR3 covers 17 residues. J lost 5 bases, V lost 0 bases, and 7 bases had no gene match. The CDR3 DNA is TGCGCCAGCAGCCAAGAACCAGGGACAGGGGGCGGGGAGACCCAGTACTTC. Its protein product is CASSQEPGTGGGETQYF.

The chain carries TRBV7-2 and TRBJ2-7, with D perhaps TRBD2 (7 bases). The CDR3 sequence is 15 residues long. CDR1 is SGHTA, CDR2 FQGNSA, per germline. Trimming removed 1 base at V and 5 bases at J, with 15 bases between. The CDR3 DNA reads as TGTGCCAGCAGCTTAGTCGGGGGGCTTCTCGACGAGCAGTACTTC. The encoded protein is CASSLVGGLLDEQYF.

The rearrangement uses TRBV6-4 and TRBJ2-3; TRBD2 agrees at 13 bases. In germline, CDR1 is MRHNA, CDR2 SNTAGT. Losses at the gene ends were 6 bases for V and 4 bases for J; bases not matched to a gene: 16. The CDR3 spans 19 residues. DNA of the CDR3: TGTGCCAGCAGGATACCCGAGACTAGCGGGGGGCCGATCTCAGATACGCAGTATTTT. This sequence encodes CASRIPETSGGPISDTQYF.

This chain links TRBV19 with TRBJ1-3; 10 bases are shared with TRBD1. CDR1 is LNHDA, CDR2 SQIVND, per germline (reference sequence). The CDR3 runs to 18 residues. V shed 5 bases and J 1 base; nucleotides not matched to a gene: 11. The DNA for the CDR3 is TGTGCCAGTAGTCCTCGGGACAGGGGAATCAAATCTGGAAACACCATATATTTT. Translating gives CASSPRDRGIKSGNTIYF. Using reference TRBV19 and TRBJ1-3 for the parts outside the CDR3, the full variable domain is DGGITQSPKYLFRKEGQNVTLSCEQNLNHDAMYWYRQDPGQGLRLIYYSQIVNDFQKGDIAEGYSVSREKKESFPLTVTSAQKNPTAFYLCASSPRDRGIKSGNTIYFGEGSWLTVV.

This clone was detected only once. The V and J genes are TRBV5-4 and TRBJ2-1, with 8 bases aligning to TRBD2. With 5 bases clipped from V and 7 bases from J, the junction kept 11 bases outside the gene matches. Germline V gene lookup returns CDR1 SGHNT and CDR2 YYREEE (reference sequence). The CDR3 totals 15 residues. The DNA of the CDR3 is TGTGCCAGCAGAGGGATGGGACTAGGTCGTAATGAGCAGTTCTTC. Encoded protein: CASRGMGLGRNEQFF. Full variable domain (rest looked up from reference TRBV5-4 and TRBJ2-1): ETGVTQSPTHLIKTRGQQVTLRCSSQSGHNTVSWYQQALGQGPQFIFQYYREEENGRGNFPPRFSGLQFPNYSSELNVNALELDDSALYLCASRGMGLGRNEQFFGPGTRLTVL.

This clone was observed a single time. V is TRBV6-5 and J is TRBJ2-2; D may be TRBD1 (6 bases). The germline V gene encodes CDR1 MNHEY and CDR2 SVGAGI. This CDR3 spans 13 amino acids. Trimming removed 6 bases from V and 8 bases from J, with 13 bases in between. DNA of the CDR3: TGTGCCAGCAGGCCCGACAGGACGGGGGAGCTGTTTTTT. It specifies CASRPDRTGELFF.

This chain links TRBV7-3 with TRBJ2-1; D might be TRBD2 (6 bases). Per germline, CDR1 SGHTA and CDR2 FQGTGA. This CDR3 spans 16 amino acids. V lost 1 base to trimming and J lost 5 bases, with 15 bases between them. The CDR3 is CASSLILAGPHNEQFF. Here the CDR3 DNA reads TGTGCCAGCAGCTTAATTCTGGCGGGACCCCACAATGAGCAGTTCTTC.

V and J are TRBV1 and TRBJ2-3; TRBD2, the table's D call, was not compared with the DNA. TRBV1 is a listed pseudogene. The CDR3 is 18 amino acids. The CDR3 loop is CTSSPQAGGPPSTDTQYF. CDR3 nucleotides: TGCACCAGCAGCCCGCAAGCGGGGGGGCCCCCCTCCACAGATACGCAGTATTTT.

V and J are TRBV15 and TRBJ2-5; a possible D gene is TRBD2 (6 bases). V was cut by 0 bases and J by 5 bases, with 13 bases left in between. The CDR3 has 15 amino acids. Per the germline V gene, CDR1 is LNHNV and CDR2 is YYDKDF (reference sequence). CDR3 amino acids: CATSRDGRSSETQYF. The CDR3 DNA sequence: TGTGCCACCAGCAGAGATGGGAGGTCCAGCGAGACCCAGTACTTC.

The chain combines TRBV18 with TRBJ1-1; D ambiguous. The CDR3 covers 14 residues. V lost 6 bases, J lost 1 base, and 12 bases lay in between. Per the germline V gene, CDR1 is KGHSH and CDR2 is LQKENI. This CDR3 reads CASSPGRANTEAFF. The DNA of the CDR3 is TGTGCCAGCTCCCCCGGGCGGGCGAACACTGAAGCTTTCTTT.

V gene TRBV6-5 combines with J gene TRBJ1-2, with TRBD1 as a possible D gene (6 bases). The germline gives CDR1 MNHEY, CDR2 SVGAGI. The CDR3 has 14 amino acids. V lost 0 bases and J lost 4, with 9 bases in between. In DNA, the CDR3 is TGTGCCAGCAGTTACTCGGGGGGGCTCTATGGCTACACCTTC. It translates to CASSYSGGLYGYTF.

The rearrangement uses TRBV19 and TRBJ1-2, with 7 bases aligning to TRBD1. V was pared by 6 bases and J by 0 bases, with 13 bases of the junction left unmatched. The CDR3 has 17 residues. CDR1 LNHDA and CDR2 SQIVND come from the germline V gene (reference sequence). CDR3 coding DNA: TGTGCCAGTAGAAAGGAGGAGAGGGGGCGGCCTAACTATGGCTACACCTTC. Translated, it gives CASRKEERGRPNYGYTF.

V usage is TRBV10-3 and J usage is TRBJ1-6; TRBD1 aligns across 7 bases. V dropped 4 bases and J dropped 14; count of bases not matched to a gene: 5. Per the germline V gene, CDR1 is ENHRY and CDR2 is SYGVKD. The CDR3 has 12 residues. The CDR3 DNA reads TGTGCCATCAGTGGAACAGGGGTTACCCTCCACTTT. Protein sequence: CAISGTGVTLHF.

The V and J genes are TRBV7-2 and TRBJ2-5, with TRBD2 identical over 8 bases. This CDR3 spans 15 amino acids. Germline V gene lookup returns CDR1 SGHTA and CDR2 FQGNSA. The V gene end was trimmed by 3 bases and the J gene end by 2 bases; junction bases not matched to a gene: 5. The CDR3 DNA follows: TGTGCCAGCAGCTTTTTCGGGGGGGGACAAGAGACCCAGTACTTC. This sequence encodes CASSFFGGGQETQYF.

This clone was observed a single time. This sequence joins TRBV4-2 and TRBJ1-3, with 8 bases aligning to TRBD1. Germline-derived CDR1 and CDR2 are LGHNA and YNFKEQ. The ends lost 1 base at V and 4 bases at J; junction bases unmatched: 6. The CDR3 sequence is 16 residues long. The chain's CDR3 is CASSQGDRGDGNTIYF. As DNA, the CDR3 is TGTGCCAGCAGCCAAGGTGACAGGGGTGACGGAAACACCATATATTTT.

V gene TRBV7-8 combines with J gene TRBJ1-2, with TRBD1 matching 8 bases. With V trimmed by 6 bases and J by 6 bases, 18 bases remained unmatched. This CDR3 region has 17 residues. CDR1 and CDR2 (germline): SGHVS, FQNEAQ. Here the CDR3 reads CASRDPGGGVSANGYTF. The DNA for the CDR3 is TGTGCCAGCAGGGACCCAGGGGGCGGTGTATCGGCGAATGGCTACACCTTC.

This clone was seen a single time. This chain joins TRBV19 and TRBJ1-1, with 7 positions matching TRBD1. Germline trimming cut 9 bases from V and 3 bases from J; bases unmatched to any gene: 10. Per germline, CDR1 LNHDA and CDR2 SQIVND (reference sequence). The CDR3 is 14 amino acids. CDR3 in DNA: TGTGCCAGCCGACAGGGAGGATTGGACACTGAAGCTTTCTTT. This codes for CASRQGGLDTEAFF.

This chain uses TRBV7-2 with TRBJ2-2; no clear D gene. Trimming took 5 bases from V and 0 from J, leaving 4 bases between them. The CDR3 sequence is 13 residues long. Germline CDR1 is SGHTA and CDR2 is FQGNSA. Written as DNA, the CDR3 is TGTGCCAGCAGCGTATCGAACACCGGGGAGCTGTTTTTT. Residues: CASSVSNTGELFF. Full variable domain (missing parts from reference TRBV7-2 and TRBJ2-2): GAGVSQSPSNKVTEKGKDVELRCDPISGHTALYWYRQSLGQGLEFLIYFQGNSAPDKSGLPSDRFSAERTGGSVSTLTIQRTQQEDSAVYLCASSVSNTGELFFGEGSRLTVL.

The gene calls are TRBV2 and TRBJ2-7; 9 nucleotides line up with TRBD1. V lost 7 bases to trimming and J lost 5 bases; unmatched junction nucleotides: 9. The CDR3 length is 14 residues. CDR1 is SNHLY and CDR2 is FYNNEI in the germline V gene. CDR3 residues: CASTDGQGRDEQYF. The CDR3 coding sequence is TGTGCCAGCACCGATGGACAGGGGAGAGACGAGCAGTACTTC.

This clone was picked up many times. CDR3 sequence reads: CAINQAGELFF. The DNA for the CDR3 is TGTGCCATCAATCAGGCCGGGGAGCTGTTTTTT. The chain carries TRBV10-3 and TRBJ2-2; no clear D gene. There are 11 residues in the CDR3. The germline V gene encodes CDR1 ENHRY and CDR2 SYGVKD. V gave up 7 bases and J gave up 6 bases, with 6 bases separating them.

The chain links TRBV7-3 to TRBJ2-7, with D hard to call. The CDR3 consists of 15 residues. Germline CDR1 is SGHTA and CDR2 is FQGTGA. V was clipped by 5 bases and J by 6 bases, with 20 bases between them. CDR3 DNA: TGTGCCAGCAGCCTAGACCATAAAGGAGATGCCGAGCAGTACTTC. This sequence encodes CASSLDHKGDAEQYF.

V gene TRBV3-1 (or the pseudogene TRBV3-2) combines with J gene TRBJ2-5, with TRBD2 matching 10 bases. Per the germline V gene, CDR1 is LGHDT and CDR2 is YNNKEL (reference sequence). The CDR3 consists of 15 residues. V shed 4 bases, J shed 5 bases, and the junction held 7 bases outside the gene matches. The CDR3: CASSLSLAGVETQYF. The CDR3, as DNA: TGTGCCAGCAGCCTCTCGCTAGCGGGGGTTGAGACCCAGTACTTC.

The genes are TRBV5-1 and TRBJ2-5; 9 nucleotides agree with TRBD2. The V and J ends lost 0 bases and 2 bases, in that order; junction bases with no gene match: 5. The CDR3 is 16 amino acids. Germline loops: CDR1 SGHRS, CDR2 YFSETQ. CDR3 sequence (DNA): TGCGCCAGCAGCTTGGGGAGCGGGGGGACACAAGAGACCCAGTACTTC. Its translation: CASSLGSGGTQETQYF.

The chain is built from TRBV5-1 and TRBJ1-3; 8 bases are a match to TRBD1. With V trimmed by 3 bases and J by 2 bases, 7 bases remained unmatched. The CDR3 totals 16 residues. Germline V lookup: CDR1 SGHRS, CDR2 YFSETQ. CDR3 sequence reads: CASSSGQGPAGNTIYF. In DNA, the CDR3 is TGCGCCAGCAGCTCTGGACAGGGACCGGCTGGAAACACCATATATTTT.

This clone was counted a few times. V gene TRBV7-8 combines with J gene TRBJ1-3; a possible D gene is TRBD1 (6 bases). V lost 2 bases and J lost 4, with 18 bases in between. Germline CDR1 and CDR2: SGHVS and FQNEAQ. The CDR3 length is 17 residues. CDR3 amino acids: CASSLNPPGGGGNTIYF. The CDR3 bases are TGTGCCAGCAGCTTAAATCCGCCGGGGGGCGGCGGAAACACCATATATTTT.

Regarding this clone: Additional DNA sequences in this sample encode the identical CDR3. The chain combines TRBV12-3 or TRBV12-4 with TRBJ1-6; a weak D match, TRBD1 (5 bases). The CDR3 loop spans 13 amino acids. Trimming left V 6 bases short and J 8 bases short, with 11 bases between. CDR3 sequence: CASSLGGDSPLHF. The CDR3 nucleotides read TGTGCCAGCAGCCTAGGAGGGGATTCACCCCTCCACTTT.

This clone was seen a handful of times. This chain uses TRBV10-3 with TRBJ1-2, with 10 bases that match TRBD1. From germline, CDR1 is ENHRY and CDR2 SYGVKD. The CDR3 contains 13 residues. The ends lost 7 bases at V and 6 bases at J; junction bases unmatched: 5. CDR3 in amino acids: CAITPGQGNGYTF. The CDR3 DNA follows: TGTGCCATCACCCCGGGACAGGGGAATGGCTACACCTTC.